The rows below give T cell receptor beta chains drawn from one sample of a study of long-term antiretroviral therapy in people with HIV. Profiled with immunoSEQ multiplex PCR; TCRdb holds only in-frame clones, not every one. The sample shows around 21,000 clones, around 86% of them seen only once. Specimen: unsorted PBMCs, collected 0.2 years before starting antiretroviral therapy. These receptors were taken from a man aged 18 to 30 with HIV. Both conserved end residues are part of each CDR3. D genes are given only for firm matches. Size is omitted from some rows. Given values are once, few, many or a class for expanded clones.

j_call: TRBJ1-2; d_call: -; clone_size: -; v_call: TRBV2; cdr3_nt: TGTGCCAGCAGTCCAGAGGTCCCCCTCGATCCTCGCGGCTACACCTTC; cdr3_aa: CASSPEVPLDPRGYTF
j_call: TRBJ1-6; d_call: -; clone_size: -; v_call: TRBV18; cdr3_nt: TGTGCCAGCTCACCCTTACATGGAAATTCACCCCTCCACTTT; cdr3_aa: CASSPLHGNSPLHF
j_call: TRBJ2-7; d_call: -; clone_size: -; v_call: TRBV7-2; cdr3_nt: TGTGCCAGCAGCCTGCCTGCGAATGAGGGCCTAAACGAGCAGTACTTC; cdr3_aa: CASSLPANEGLNEQYF
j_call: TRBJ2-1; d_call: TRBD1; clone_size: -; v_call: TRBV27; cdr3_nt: TGTGCCAGCAGTTTGGGCAGGGGGCGACTGACAAAAAATGAGCAGTTCTTC; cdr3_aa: CASSLGRGRLTKNEQFF
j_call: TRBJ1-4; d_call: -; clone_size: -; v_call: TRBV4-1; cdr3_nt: TGCGCCACCTCAGTCACAACTAATGAAAAACTGTTTTTT; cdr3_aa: CATSVTTNEKLFF
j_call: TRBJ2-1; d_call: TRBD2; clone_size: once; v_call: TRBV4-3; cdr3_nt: TGCGCCAGCAGCCTCGCGGGGGGGAATGAGCAGTTCTTC; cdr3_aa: CASSLAGGNEQFF
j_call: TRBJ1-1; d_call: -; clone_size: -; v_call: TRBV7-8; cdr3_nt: TGTGCCAGCAGCTTAGCCGGGTTGGGGGCGAACACTGAAGCTTTCTTT; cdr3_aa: CASSLAGLGANTEAFF
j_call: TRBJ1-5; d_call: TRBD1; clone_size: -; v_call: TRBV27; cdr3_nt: TGTGCCAGCAGTGGGGACAGAAATCAGCCCCAGCATTTT; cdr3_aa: CASSGDRNQPQHF
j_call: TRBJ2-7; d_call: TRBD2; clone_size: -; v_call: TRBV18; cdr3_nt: TGTGCCAGCTCACCACCGTTGGCTAGCGGGACCTACGAGCAGTACTTC; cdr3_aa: CASSPPLASGTYEQYF
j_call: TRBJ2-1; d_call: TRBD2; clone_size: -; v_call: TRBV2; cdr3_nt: TGTGCCAGCACTATAGCGGGGGATCTCTCCGGGAATGAGCAGTTCTTC; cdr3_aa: CASTIAGDLSGNEQFF
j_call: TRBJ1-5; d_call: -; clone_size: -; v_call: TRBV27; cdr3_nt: TGTGCCAGCAGTTTCACCGACAGCAATCAGCCCCAGCATTTT; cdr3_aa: CASSFTDSNQPQHF
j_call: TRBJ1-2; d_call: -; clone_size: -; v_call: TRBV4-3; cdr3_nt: TGCGCCAGCAGCCAAGATCGGTCTGGCGGGGCTGATGGCTACACCTTC; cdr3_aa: CASSQDRSGGADGYTF
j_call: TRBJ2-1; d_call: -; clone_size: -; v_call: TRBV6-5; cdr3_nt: TGTGCCAGCAGTTACTCGGCGGGGTACAATGAGCAGTTCTTC; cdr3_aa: CASSYSAGYNEQFF
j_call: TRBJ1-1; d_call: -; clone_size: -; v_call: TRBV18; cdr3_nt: TGTGCCAGCTCACCGTGGATGCAGAGGGACACTGAAGCTTTCTTT; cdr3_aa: CASSPWMQRDTEAFF
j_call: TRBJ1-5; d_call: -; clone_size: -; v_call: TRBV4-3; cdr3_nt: TGCGCCAGCAGCCAAACGGTTAATCAGCCCCAGCATTTT; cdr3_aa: CASSQTVNQPQHF
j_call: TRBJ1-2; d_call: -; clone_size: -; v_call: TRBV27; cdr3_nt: TGTGCCAGCAGTTTTTCAGGGGTAGGCTACACCTTC; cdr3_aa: CASSFSGVGYTF
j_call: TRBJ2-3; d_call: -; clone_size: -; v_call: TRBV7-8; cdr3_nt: TGTGCCAGCAGCTTATCGGGGAGACAGGCTAGAGATACGCAGTATTTT; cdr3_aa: CASSLSGRQARDTQYF
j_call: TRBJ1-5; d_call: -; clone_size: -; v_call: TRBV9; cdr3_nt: TGTGCCAGCAGCGTAGGGGGAACCAATCAGCCCCAGCATTTT; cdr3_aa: CASSVGGTNQPQHF
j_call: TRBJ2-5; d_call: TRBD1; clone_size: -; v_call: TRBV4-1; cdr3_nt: TGCGCCAGCAGCCAAGATCTAAAAGTAAGGGGGCTAAACTTAAATTCGGAGACCCAGTACTTC; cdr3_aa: CASSQDLKVRGLNLNSETQYF
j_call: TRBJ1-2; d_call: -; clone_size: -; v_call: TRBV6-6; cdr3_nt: TGTGCCAGCACCCTAGGCGGGGCGCACGGCTACACCTTC; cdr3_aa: CASTLGGAHGYTF
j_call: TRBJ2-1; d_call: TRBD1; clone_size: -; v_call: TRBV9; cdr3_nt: TGTGCCAGCAGCAAGACAGGGGGCTCCTACAATGAGCAGTTCTTC; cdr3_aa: CASSKTGGSYNEQFF
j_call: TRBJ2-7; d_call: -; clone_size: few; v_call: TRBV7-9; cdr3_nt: TGTGCCAGCAGCTTCACCGGGACACAAGGCTCCTACGAGCAGTACTTC; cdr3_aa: CASSFTGTQGSYEQYF
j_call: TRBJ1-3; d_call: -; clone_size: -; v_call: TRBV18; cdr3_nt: TGTGCCAGCTCCCGAGGGGGAGGAAACACCATATATTTT; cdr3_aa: CASSRGGGNTIYF
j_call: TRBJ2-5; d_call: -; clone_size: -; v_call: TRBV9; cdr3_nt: TGTGCCAGCAGCTTGCATGGGCAAGAGACCCAGTACTTC; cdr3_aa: CASSLHGQETQYF
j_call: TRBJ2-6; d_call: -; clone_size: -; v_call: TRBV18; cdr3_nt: TGTGCCAGCTCACAGGATGAGGGGGCCAACGTCCTGACTTTC; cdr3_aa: CASSQDEGANVLTF
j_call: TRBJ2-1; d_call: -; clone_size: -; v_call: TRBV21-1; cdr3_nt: TGTGCCAGCAGCTATAGAGCGGGGGCTGGCGGTGAGCAGTTCTTC; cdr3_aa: CASSYRAGAGGEQFF
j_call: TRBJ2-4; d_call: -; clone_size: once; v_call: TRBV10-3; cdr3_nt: TGTGCCATCAGCCGCCTAGCCAAAAACATTCAGTACTTC; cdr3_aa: CAISRLAKNIQYF
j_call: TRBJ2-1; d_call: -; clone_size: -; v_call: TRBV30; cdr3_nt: TGTGCCACTTCAGGGTTCACCTACAATGAGCAGTTCTTC; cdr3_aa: CATSGFTYNEQFF
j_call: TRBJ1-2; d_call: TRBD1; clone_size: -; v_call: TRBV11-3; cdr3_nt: TGTGCCAGCAGCTGGAAGGGACAGGGGATATTCGGCTACACCTTC; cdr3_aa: CASSWKGQGIFGYTF
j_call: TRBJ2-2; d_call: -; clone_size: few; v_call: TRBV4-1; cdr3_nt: TGCGCCAGCAGCCAACTGAACACCGGGGAGCTGTTTTTT; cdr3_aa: CASSQLNTGELFF
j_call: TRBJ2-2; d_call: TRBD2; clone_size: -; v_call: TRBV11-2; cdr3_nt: TGTGCCAGCAGCTTAGATTGGGCGGGGGGCGACGGGGAGCTGTTTTTT; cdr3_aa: CASSLDWAGGDGELFF
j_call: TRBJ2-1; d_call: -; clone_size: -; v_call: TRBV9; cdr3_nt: TGTGCCAGCAGCCCCCCACTAGCCTTTAATGAGCAGTTCTTC; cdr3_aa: CASSPPLAFNEQFF
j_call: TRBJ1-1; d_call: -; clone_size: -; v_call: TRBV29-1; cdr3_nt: TGCAGCGTTGGTGCGGTCGGCAGCCCTGAAGCTTTCTTT; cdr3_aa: CSVGAVGSPEAFF
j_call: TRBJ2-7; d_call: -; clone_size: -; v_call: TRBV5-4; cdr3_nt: TGTGCCAGCAGCGCCAGAAACTACTACGAGCAGTACTTC; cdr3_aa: CASSARNYYEQYF
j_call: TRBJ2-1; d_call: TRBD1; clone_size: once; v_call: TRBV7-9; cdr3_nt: TGTGCCAGCAGCTTAGGGGACAGGCCCGGCGATGAGCAGTTCTTC; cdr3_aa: CASSLGDRPGDEQFF
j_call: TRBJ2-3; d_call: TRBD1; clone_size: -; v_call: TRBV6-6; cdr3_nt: TGTGCCAGCAGTTACTCGGGACAGGGCCTACAGGATACGCAGTATTTT; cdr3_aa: CASSYSGQGLQDTQYF
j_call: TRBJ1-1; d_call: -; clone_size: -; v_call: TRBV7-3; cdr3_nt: TGTGCCAGCAGCTTAGGGCCCCGGGCCAAAGCTTTCTTT; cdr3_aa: CASSLGPRAKAFF
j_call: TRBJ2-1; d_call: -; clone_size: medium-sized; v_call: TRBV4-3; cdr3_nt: TGCGCCAGCAGCCAAGATATCGAGGGGGGGCGCAATGAGCAGTTCTTC; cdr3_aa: CASSQDIEGGRNEQFF
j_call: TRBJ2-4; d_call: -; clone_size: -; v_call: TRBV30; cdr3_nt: TGTGCCTGGAGTTTCATCGGGGCCAAAAACATTCAGTACTTC; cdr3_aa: CAWSFIGAKNIQYF
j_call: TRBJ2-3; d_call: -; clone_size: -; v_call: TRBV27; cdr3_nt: TGTGCCAGCAGTTGGAGGGTTGCAGATACGCAGTATTTT; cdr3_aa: CASSWRVADTQYF
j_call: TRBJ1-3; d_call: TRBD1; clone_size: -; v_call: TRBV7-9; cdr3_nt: TGTGCCAGCAGCCATGGGACAGGTTTATTCTCTGGAAACACCATATATTTT; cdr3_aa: CASSHGTGLFSGNTIYF
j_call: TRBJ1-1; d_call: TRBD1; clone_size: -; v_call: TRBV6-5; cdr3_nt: TGTGCCAGCAGTTACCCCGGGACAGCTCAAGCAGCTTTCTTT; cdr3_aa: CASSYPGTAQAAFF
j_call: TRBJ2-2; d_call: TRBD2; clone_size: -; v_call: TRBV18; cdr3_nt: TGTGCCAGCACAGCGGGGGTGAACACCGGGGAGCTGTTTTTT; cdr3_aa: CASTAGVNTGELFF